This T cell receptor (beta chain) was documented in a study of cytomegalovirus exposure and HLA in healthy donors. Study-wide findings and caveats: In an earlier analysis, in around 590 donors, most V segments appeared productive either ~87% or ~30% of the time. A later analysis showed that HLA-associated TCR beta chains had undergone more clonal expansion than equally common others. The study labeled 150 to 200 TCR beta chains cytomegalovirus-associated.

60 Vbeta and 13 Jbeta primers were used in PCR. TCRdb's table, derived via immunoSEQ multiplex PCR, lists solely in-frame clones and lacks some. The sample holds about 150,000 clones; approximately 81% are singletons and the top ten take under 2%. A word on this clone: Its antigen is not known.

This TCR was recovered from a man younger than 35 in good health and CMV-seronegative. The sequenced sample consisted of PBMCs.

DNA for the CDR3: TGTGCCAGCAGTTCGCCAGGGGCCATCCCATCTAACTATGGCTACACCTTC. Protein product: CASSSPGAIPSNYGYTF. The V gene is TRBV28, the J gene TRBJ1-2; tentatively, D is TRBD1 (6 bases). Between the trimmed V and J ends, which lost 4 bases and 0 bases, there was a span of 18 bases. The CDR3 is 17 amino acids. The germline gives CDR1 MDHEN, CDR2 SYDVKM.